These T cell receptor beta chains were read from a single sample in a study of shared clonotypes between healthy human individuals. Generated by immunoSEQ multiplex PCR, the TCRdb table keeps only in-frame clones and is missing some. This sample has 2.5 million or so clones, with more than 80% found just once. The sequenced sample consisted of naive CD4+ T cells sorted from blood. These receptors were taken from a man aged 18-30 years in good health. CDR3s include the opening cysteine and the closing phenylalanine or tryptophan. Each record gives: V gene, clone size, J gene, CDR3 protein. Clone size is not always given. Where it is, it says once, few, many or a class for expanded clones.

V gene: TRBV9
clone size: NA
J gene: TRBJ2-5
CDR3 protein: CASSVGRGHQPETQYF

V gene: TRBV5-6
clone size: NA
J gene: TRBJ1-2
CDR3 protein: CASSLGPPPPYYGYTF

V gene: TRBV7-9
clone size: NA
J gene: TRBJ2-1
CDR3 protein: CATPRPIEQFF

V gene: TRBV29-1
clone size: NA
J gene: TRBJ2-7
CDR3 protein: CSVAGQLTYEQYF

V gene: TRBV10-3
clone size: NA
J gene: TRBJ1-2
CDR3 protein: CAISESWTGYTF

V gene: TRBV30
clone size: NA
J gene: TRBJ1-5
CDR3 protein: CAWSEGQVNQPQHF

V gene: TRBV5-1
clone size: NA
J gene: TRBJ2-1
CDR3 protein: CASSLVMQGNNEQFF

V gene: TRBV19
clone size: NA
J gene: TRBJ1-2
CDR3 protein: CASIDRGGNYGYTF

V gene: TRBV7-8
clone size: NA
J gene: TRBJ2-7
CDR3 protein: CASSLEKGSSYEQYF

V gene: TRBV6-7
clone size: NA
J gene: TRBJ1-4
CDR3 protein: CASSYSGQPKTNEKLFF

V gene: TRBV12-5
clone size: NA
J gene: TRBJ2-1
CDR3 protein: CASGTTDRGEQFF

V gene: TRBV14
clone size: NA
J gene: TRBJ2-7
CDR3 protein: CASSQARRGSDSYEQYF

V gene: TRBV2
clone size: NA
J gene: TRBJ2-5
CDR3 protein: CASSRELAGVQETQYF

V gene: TRBV5-4
clone size: NA
J gene: TRBJ2-3
CDR3 protein: CASSLGGDRGTDTQYF

V gene: TRBV11-3
clone size: NA
J gene: TRBJ2-2
CDR3 protein: CASTLGGQGELFF

V gene: TRBV5-1
clone size: NA
J gene: TRBJ2-7
CDR3 protein: CASSTVTSSYEQYF

V gene: TRBV7-2
clone size: NA
J gene: TRBJ2-4
CDR3 protein: CASSPSSISNIQYF

V gene: TRBV4-1
clone size: once
J gene: TRBJ1-5
CDR3 protein: CASSQEKTTGVAGHQPQHF

V gene: TRBV10-2
clone size: NA
J gene: TRBJ2-1
CDR3 protein: CASSEGTTYFNEQFF

V gene: TRBV7-3
clone size: NA
J gene: TRBJ2-1
CDR3 protein: CASSPLRTSGGPSEQFF

V gene: TRBV19
clone size: NA
J gene: TRBJ1-4
CDR3 protein: CASSMTDREKLFF

V gene: TRBV5-1
clone size: NA
J gene: TRBJ2-3
CDR3 protein: CASSPQAGGRRDTQYF

V gene: TRBV11-3
clone size: NA
J gene: TRBJ2-3
CDR3 protein: CASSLGGATDTQYF

V gene: TRBV5-4
clone size: NA
J gene: TRBJ2-1
CDR3 protein: CASSTQAVGYNEQFF

V gene: TRBV7-8
clone size: NA
J gene: TRBJ1-2
CDR3 protein: CASSLVLGLDGYTF

V gene: TRBV7-2
clone size: once
J gene: TRBJ2-5
CDR3 protein: CASSSGGIRPQYF

V gene: TRBV10-3
clone size: NA
J gene: TRBJ1-3
CDR3 protein: CAISVQVSGNTIYF

V gene: TRBV6-5
clone size: NA
J gene: TRBJ1-2
CDR3 protein: CASSLAGFYGYTF

V gene: TRBV7-9
clone size: NA
J gene: TRBJ1-6
CDR3 protein: CASSRVGDSPLHF

V gene: TRBV27
clone size: NA
J gene: TRBJ1-4
CDR3 protein: CASSPLRTLVEKLFF

V gene: TRBV28
clone size: NA
J gene: TRBJ1-1
CDR3 protein: CASSLTGGTEAFF

V gene: TRBV2
clone size: NA
J gene: TRBJ1-2
CDR3 protein: CASSEIAAYGYTF

V gene: TRBV28
clone size: NA
J gene: TRBJ1-2
CDR3 protein: CASSLEARIPNYGYTF

V gene: TRBV5-6
clone size: NA
J gene: NA
CDR3 protein: CASSPLETSSYEQYF

V gene: TRBV6-6
clone size: NA
J gene: TRBJ2-1
CDR3 protein: CASGSAYSYNEQFF

V gene: TRBV27
clone size: NA
J gene: TRBJ2-3
CDR3 protein: CASSLWQGTDTQYF

V gene: TRBV7-9
clone size: once
J gene: TRBJ2-2
CDR3 protein: CASGSATGELFF

V gene: TRBV5-1
clone size: NA
J gene: TRBJ2-7
CDR3 protein: CASSTPDRVGYEQYF

V gene: TRBV10-3
clone size: NA
J gene: TRBJ2-1
CDR3 protein: CAIRLAGGYEQFF

V gene: TRBV5-1
clone size: NA
J gene: TRBJ1-3
CDR3 protein: CASSLGVPSGNTIYF

V gene: TRBV5-1
clone size: NA
J gene: TRBJ2-3
CDR3 protein: CASSQTSHRSTDTQYF

V gene: TRBV2
clone size: NA
J gene: TRBJ2-1
CDR3 protein: CASSVVPQGSNEQFF

V gene: TRBV6-5
clone size: NA
J gene: TRBJ2-7
CDR3 protein: CASSRRGNYEQYF

V gene: TRBV7-9
clone size: NA
J gene: TRBJ1-2
CDR3 protein: CASSVGQGSGYTF

V gene: TRBV5-4
clone size: NA
J gene: TRBJ1-6
CDR3 protein: CASRSQGTSPLHF